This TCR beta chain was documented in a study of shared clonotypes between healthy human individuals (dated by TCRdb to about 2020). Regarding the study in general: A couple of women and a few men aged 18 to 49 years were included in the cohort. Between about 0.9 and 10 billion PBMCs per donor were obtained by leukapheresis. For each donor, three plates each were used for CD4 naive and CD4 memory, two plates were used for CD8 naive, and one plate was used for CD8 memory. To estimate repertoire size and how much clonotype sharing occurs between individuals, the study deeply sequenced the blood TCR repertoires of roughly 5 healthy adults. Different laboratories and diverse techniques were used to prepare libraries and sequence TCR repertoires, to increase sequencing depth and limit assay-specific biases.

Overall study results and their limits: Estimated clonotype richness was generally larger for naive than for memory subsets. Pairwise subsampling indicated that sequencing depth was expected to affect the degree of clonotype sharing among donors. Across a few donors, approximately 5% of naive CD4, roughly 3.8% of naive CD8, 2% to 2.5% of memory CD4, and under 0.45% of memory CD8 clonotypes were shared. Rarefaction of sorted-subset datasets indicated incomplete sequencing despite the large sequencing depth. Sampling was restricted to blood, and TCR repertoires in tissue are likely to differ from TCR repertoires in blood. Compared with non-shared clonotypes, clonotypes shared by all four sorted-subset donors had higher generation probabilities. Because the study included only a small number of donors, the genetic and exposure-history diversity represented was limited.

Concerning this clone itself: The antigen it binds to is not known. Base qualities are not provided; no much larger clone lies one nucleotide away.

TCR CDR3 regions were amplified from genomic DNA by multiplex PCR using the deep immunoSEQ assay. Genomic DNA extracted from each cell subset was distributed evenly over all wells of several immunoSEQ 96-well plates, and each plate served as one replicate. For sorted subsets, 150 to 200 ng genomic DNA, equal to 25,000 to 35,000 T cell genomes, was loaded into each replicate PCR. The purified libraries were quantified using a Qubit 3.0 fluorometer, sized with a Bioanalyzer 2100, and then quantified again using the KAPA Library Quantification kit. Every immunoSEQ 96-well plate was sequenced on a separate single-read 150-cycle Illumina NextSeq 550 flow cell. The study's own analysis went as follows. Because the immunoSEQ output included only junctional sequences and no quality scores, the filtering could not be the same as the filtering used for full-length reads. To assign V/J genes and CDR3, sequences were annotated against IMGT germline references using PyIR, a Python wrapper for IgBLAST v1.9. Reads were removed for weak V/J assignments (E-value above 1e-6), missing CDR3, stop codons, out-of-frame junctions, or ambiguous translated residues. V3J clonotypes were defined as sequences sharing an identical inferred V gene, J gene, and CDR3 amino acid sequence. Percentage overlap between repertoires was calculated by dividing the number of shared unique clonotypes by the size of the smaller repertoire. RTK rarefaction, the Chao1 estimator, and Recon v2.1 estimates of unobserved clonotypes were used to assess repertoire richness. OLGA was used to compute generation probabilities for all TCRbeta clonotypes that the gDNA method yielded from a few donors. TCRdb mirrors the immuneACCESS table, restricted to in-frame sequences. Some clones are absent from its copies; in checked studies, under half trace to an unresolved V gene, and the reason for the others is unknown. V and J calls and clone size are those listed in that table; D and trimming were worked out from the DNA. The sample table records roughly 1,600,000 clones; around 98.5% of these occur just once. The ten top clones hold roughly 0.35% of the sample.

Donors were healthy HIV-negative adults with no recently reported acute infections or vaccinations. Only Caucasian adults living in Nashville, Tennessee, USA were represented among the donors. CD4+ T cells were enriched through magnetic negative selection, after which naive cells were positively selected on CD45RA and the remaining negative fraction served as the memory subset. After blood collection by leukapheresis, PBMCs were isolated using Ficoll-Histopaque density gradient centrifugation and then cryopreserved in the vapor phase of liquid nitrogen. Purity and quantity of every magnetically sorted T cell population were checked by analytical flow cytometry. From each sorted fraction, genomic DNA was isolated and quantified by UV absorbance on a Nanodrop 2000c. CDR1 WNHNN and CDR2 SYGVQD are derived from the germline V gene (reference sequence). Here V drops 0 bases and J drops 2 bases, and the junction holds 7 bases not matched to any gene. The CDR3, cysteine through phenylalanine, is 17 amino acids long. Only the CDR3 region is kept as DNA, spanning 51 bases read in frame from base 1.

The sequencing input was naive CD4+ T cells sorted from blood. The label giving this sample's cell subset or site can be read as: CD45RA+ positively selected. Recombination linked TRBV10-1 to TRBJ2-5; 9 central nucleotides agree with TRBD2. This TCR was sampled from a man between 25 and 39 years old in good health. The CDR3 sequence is CASSESRSGRPQETQYF. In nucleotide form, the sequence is TGCGCCAGCAGTGAGTCGAGGAGCGGGAGGCCTCAAGAGACCCAGTACTTC.